A few counts support the clone carrying this T cell receptor beta chain. The method was immunoSEQ multiplex PCR; TCRdb's version includes in-frame clones alone and lacks a portion of them. This sample has roughly 87,000 clones, with roughly four fifths found just once. The sample originates from a study of glioma-infiltrating T cells after dendritic cell vaccination. Across the study: Dendritic cell vaccination trial patients had either newly diagnosed or recurrent glioblastoma.

Noted time point: after dendritic cell vaccination, including at tumor progression/relapse. V lost 3 bases, J lost 2 bases, and 7 bases stayed unmatched. This CDR3 spans 15 amino acids. Germline lookup yields CDR1 SGHDT and CDR2 YYEEEE. Sequencing was performed on blood, taken after dendritic cell vaccination. This clonotype originated in a human donor with glioblastoma. The chain combines TRBV5-6 with TRBJ1-2, with 7 bases matching TRBD1. The CDR3 sequence: CASSSRKTGNYGYTF. CDR3 DNA: TGTGCCAGCAGCTCGAGGAAGACAGGGAACTATGGCTACACCTTC.